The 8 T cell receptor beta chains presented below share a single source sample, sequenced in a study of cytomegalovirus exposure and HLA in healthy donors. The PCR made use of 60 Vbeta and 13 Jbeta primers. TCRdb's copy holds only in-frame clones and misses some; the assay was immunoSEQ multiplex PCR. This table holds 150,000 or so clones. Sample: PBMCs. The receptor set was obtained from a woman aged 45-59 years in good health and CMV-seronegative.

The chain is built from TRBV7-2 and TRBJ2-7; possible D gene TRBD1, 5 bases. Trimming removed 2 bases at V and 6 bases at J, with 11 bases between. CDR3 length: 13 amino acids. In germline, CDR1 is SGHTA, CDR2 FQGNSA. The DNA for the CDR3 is TGTGCCAGCAGCTTATCGACAGCGTCCGAGCAGTACTTC. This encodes CASSLSTASEQYF.

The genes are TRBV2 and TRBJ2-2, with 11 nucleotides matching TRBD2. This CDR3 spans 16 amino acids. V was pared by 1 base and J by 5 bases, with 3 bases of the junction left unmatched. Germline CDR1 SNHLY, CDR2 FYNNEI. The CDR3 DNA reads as TGTGCCAGCAGTGAAGAAACTAGCGGGAGTACCGGGGAGCTGTTTTTT. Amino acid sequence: CASSEETSGSTGELFF.

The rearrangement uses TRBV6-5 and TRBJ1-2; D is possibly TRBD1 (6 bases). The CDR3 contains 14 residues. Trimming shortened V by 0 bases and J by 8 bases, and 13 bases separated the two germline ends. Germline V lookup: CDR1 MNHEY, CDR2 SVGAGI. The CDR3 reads CASSYSSGADGYTF. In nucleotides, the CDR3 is TGTGCCAGCAGTTACTCCTCAGGGGCAGACGGCTACACCTTC.

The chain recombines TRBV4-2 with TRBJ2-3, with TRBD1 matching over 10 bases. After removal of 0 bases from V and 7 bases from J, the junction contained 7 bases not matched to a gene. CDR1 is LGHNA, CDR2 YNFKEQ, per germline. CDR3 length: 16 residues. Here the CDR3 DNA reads TGTGCCAGCAGCCAAGAGCCGGACAGGGGGGGGCATACGCAGTATTTT. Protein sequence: CASSQEPDRGGHTQYF.

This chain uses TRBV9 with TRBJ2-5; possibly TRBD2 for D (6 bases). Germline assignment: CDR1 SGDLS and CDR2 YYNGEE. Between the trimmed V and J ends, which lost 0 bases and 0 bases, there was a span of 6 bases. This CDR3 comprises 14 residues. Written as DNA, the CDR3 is TGTGCCAGCAGCGTAGGGACTAACCAAGAGACCCAGTACTTC. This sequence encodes CASSVGTNQETQYF.

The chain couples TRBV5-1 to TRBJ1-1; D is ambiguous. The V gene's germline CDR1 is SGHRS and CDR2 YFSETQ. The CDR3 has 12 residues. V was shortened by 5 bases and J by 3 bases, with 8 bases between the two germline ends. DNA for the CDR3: TGCGCCAGCAGTTGGGGAGACACTGAAGCTTTCTTT. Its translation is CASSWGDTEAFF.

In DNA, the CDR3 is TGTGCCAGCAGTTCCGATCGTACGGGAGTCAATCAGCCCCAGCATTTT. It encodes CASSSDRTGVNQPQHF. The rearrangement links TRBV6-5 to TRBJ1-5; the D is unclear. The CDR3 spans 16 residues. The germline V gene encodes CDR1 MNHEY and CDR2 SVGAGI. V gave up 4 bases and J gave up 3 bases, with 16 bases separating them.

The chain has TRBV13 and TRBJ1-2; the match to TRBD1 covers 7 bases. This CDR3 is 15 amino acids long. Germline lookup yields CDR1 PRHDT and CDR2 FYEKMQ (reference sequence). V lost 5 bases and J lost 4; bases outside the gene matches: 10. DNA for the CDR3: TGTGCCAGCAGCAGAGGGGACAGCTTATTCTATGGCTACACCTTC. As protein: CASSRGDSLFYGYTF.